Listed below are T cell receptor beta chains from one sample, sequenced in a study of control samples from healthy donors and cancer patients. Sequenced by immunoSEQ multiplex PCR; TCRdb stores in-frame clones only, minus some. The sample records 100,000 to 150,000 clones, more than 85% being singletons. Sequenced material: blood. Receptors originate from a man aged 18 to 30 in good health. Each CDR3 is given with its conserved first and last residue. The D gene is left open where the match is weak. For some rows the clone size is stated as once, few or many, or as a class when expanded; others skip it.

>TRBJ1-3|TRBV12-3/TRBV12-4|NA|NA
TGTGCCAGCAGTAACAGGGTTGGAAACACCATATATTTT
CASSNRVGNTIYF
>TRBJ1-1|TRBV6-5|NA|NA
TGTGCCAGCAGACAGAGCGGAATGAACACTGAAGCTTTCTTT
CASRQSGMNTEAFF
>TRBJ1-2|TRBV11-2|NA|NA
TGTGCCAGCAGCTTAGGGGACGGGCCCTATGGCTACACCTTC
CASSLGDGPYGYTF
>TRBJ1-5|TRBV7-4|NA|NA
TGTGCCAGCAGCTTCAATGTCCGGGGCAGAAGATTCAATCAGCCCCAGCATTTT
CASSFNVRGRRFNQPQHF
>TRBJ1-1|TRBV10-3|NA|TRBD1
TGTGCCATCAATGAGGGACAGGGGGCTGAAGCTTTCTTT
CAINEGQGAEAFF
>TRBJ1-6|TRBV29-1|NA|NA
TGCAGCGTTGTGGACGGGGCTAACTCACCCCTCCACTTT
CSVVDGANSPLHF
>TRBJ2-5|TRBV30|once|NA
TGTGCCTACAGGTTCCAAGAGACCCAGTACTTC
CAYRFQETQYF
>TRBJ1-1|TRBV3-1/TRBV3-2|NA|TRBD1
TGTGCCAGCAGCCTCGGGACAGCGAACACTGAAGCTTTCTTT
CASSLGTANTEAFF
>TRBJ2-3|TRBV6-5|NA|NA
TGTGCCAGCAGCGACAGGCTTTCGACAGATACGCAGTATTTT
CASSDRLSTDTQYF
>TRBJ2-3|TRBV6-4|NA|TRBD2
TGTGCCAGCAGCGCTAGCGGAGACGGCACAGATACGCAGTATTTT
CASSASGDGTDTQYF
>TRBJ2-3|TRBV7-3|NA|TRBD1
TGTGCCAGCAGCCCCGACAGGGAAAGCACAGATACGCAGTATTTT
CASSPDRESTDTQYF
>TRBJ1-3|TRBV7-9|NA|TRBD1
TGTGCCAGCAGCTTGCCGGGACAGGGGGCTGGAAACACCATATATTTT
CASSLPGQGAGNTIYF
>TRBJ2-5|TRBV4-2|NA|TRBD1
TGTGCCAGCAGCCAAGCTCAGGGGGCTCCCGGGGACCAAGAGACCCAGTACTTC
CASSQAQGAPGDQETQYF
>TRBJ1-5|TRBV6-5|NA|NA
TGTGCCAGCAACGGGGCGATTCGGGGACAGCCCCAGCATTTT
CASNGAIRGQPQHF
>TRBJ1-5|TRBV29-1|NA|NA
TGCAGCGTCCAGGGCGCAACGCAGGGGCCCCAGCATTTT
CSVQGATQGPQHF
>TRBJ1-6|TRBV7-2|NA|TRBD1
TGTGCCAGCAGCCCACTGGGACAGGGTAGCAATTCACCCCTCCACTTT
CASSPLGQGSNSPLHF
>TRBJ1-5|TRBV10-2|NA|NA
TGCGCCAGCAGGACGGAGTACAATCAGCCCCAGCATTTT
CASRTEYNQPQHF
>TRBJ1-2|TRBV6-1|NA|NA
TGTGCCAGCAGTGAAGCCCCCGGAGGACAGAGTGTCTATGGCTACACCTTC
CASSEAPGGQSVYGYTF
>TRBJ1-4|TRBV25-1|NA|NA
TGTGCCAGCGGATCAGGGTCAACTAATGAAAAACTGTTTTTT
CASGSGSTNEKLFF
>TRBJ1-1|TRBV19|NA|NA
TGTGCCAGTAGTACCTATGGAGACACTGAAGCTTTCTTT
CASSTYGDTEAFF
>TRBJ1-2|TRBV19|NA|NA
TGTGCCAGTAGGTTGGCGAACTATGGCTACACCTTC
CASRLANYGYTF
>TRBJ1-5|TRBV19|NA|TRBD1
TGTGCCAGTAGTCCCAGGGGGTATAGCAATCAGCCCCAGCATTTT
CASSPRGYSNQPQHF
>TRBJ1-1|TRBV2|NA|NA
TGTGCCAGCAGGTTTGGGGGGCTTCGAACTGAAGCTTTCTTT
CASRFGGLRTEAFF
>TRBJ2-3|TRBV30|NA|TRBD2
TGTGCCTGGAGTGTCCGGGGGGGCCGCACAGATACGCAGTATTTT
CAWSVRGGRTDTQYF
>TRBJ1-1|TRBV5-1|once|NA
TGCGCCAGCAGCCCCAGGGGAGGGAACACTGAAGCTTTCTTT
CASSPRGGNTEAFF
>TRBJ1-2|TRBV7-9|NA|TRBD1
TGTGCCAGCAGCTCCCAGGGGGATGGTGGCTACACCTTC
CASSSQGDGGYTF